The T cell receptor (beta chain) described here comes from a study of blood T cell repertoires in COVID-19. About the study: COVID-19 samples, acute and convalescent, were from the United States, Italy and Spain. In each case, the material was cDNA or gDNA derived from T cells, B-cell-depleted T cells, or PBMCs.

Assay used: immunoSEQ multiplex PCR; TCRdb lists only in-frame clones, some missing. Of around 210,000 clones listed, 89% are singletons. Cohorts were based on clinical histories the participants reported. This TCR was sampled from a woman younger than 35 who had recovered from COVID-19. Material: PBMCs or T cells enriched from blood (not recorded which).

The CDR3 nucleotides read TGTGCCAGCAGCCCCGGGACTAGCGGCTCCTACAATGAGCAGTTCTTC. As protein: CASSPGTSGSYNEQFF. V usage is TRBV7-6 and J usage is TRBJ2-1, with TRBD2 identical over 11 bases. J gave up 0 bases and V 5 bases, and 3 bases lay outside the gene matches. This CDR3 comprises 16 residues. Germline V CDR1 and CDR2: SGHVS, FNYEAQ.